What follows describes a single T cell receptor (beta chain). The antigen remains unidentified. The sample originates from a study of T cell responses to AZD1222 COVID-19 vaccine. Overall study results and limits: Mapped onto spike, vaccine-associated CD4 TCRs spanned it and were dominant at 160-218 and 743-854. Seropositivity was recorded at baseline in only six AZD1222 recipients. Clonal diversity was possibly underestimated, and white British individuals and females predominated among donors.

Germline-derived CDR1 and CDR2 are SGHRS and YFSETQ. Losses at the gene ends were 4 bases for V and 2 bases for J; bases not matched to a gene: 2. CDR3 length: 14 amino acids. Profiled with immunoSEQ multiplex PCR; TCRdb holds only in-frame clones, not every one. The table has over 100,000 clones, roughly 90% seen once. This specimen was peripheral blood, taken on day 0 of AZD1222 vaccination. This chain uses TRBV5-1 with TRBJ1-1; 10 nucleotides align to TRBD1. The TCR comes from an adult in good health. CDR3 in amino acids: CASSRDRGNTEAFF. DNA for the CDR3: TGCGCCAGCAGCCGGGACAGGGGCAACACTGAAGCTTTCTTT.